This passage covers 15 T cell receptor beta chains from one sample sequenced in a study of stem cell transplantation in POMP-related autoinflammatory disease. Produced via immunoSEQ multiplex PCR; TCRdb's table is partial and in-frame only. This table holds some 31,000 clones, about 86% found once. The sample consisted of CD4+ T cells from PBMCs, taken before stem cell transplantation. The receptors stem from a human donor with POMP-related autoinflammation and immune dysregulation (PRAID).

The chain links TRBV10-3 to TRBJ2-1, with 8 bases fitting TRBD2. This CDR3 region has 15 residues. CDR1 and CDR2 from the germline V gene are ENHRY and SYGVKD. J lost 6 bases, V lost 4 bases, and 8 bases had no gene match. The CDR3 DNA follows: TGTGCCATCAGTGGTACGGGAGGGCCGTCCAATGAGCAGTTCTTC. Translating it yields CAISGTGGPSNEQFF.

The CDR3 DNA reads TGTGCCAGCAGTTCCGGGACAGTTTTACTCTATGGCTACACCTTC. Translating it yields CASSSGTVLLYGYTF. V and J are TRBV6-6 and TRBJ1-2; 7 bases align to TRBD1. J was trimmed by 4 bases and V by 4 bases; bases with no gene match: 9. The CDR3 sequence is 15 residues long. Germline lookup yields CDR1 MNHNY and CDR2 SVGAGI (reference sequence).

The gene calls are TRBV9 and TRBJ2-7; no reliable D call. This CDR3 is 17 amino acids long. Per the germline V gene, CDR1 is SGDLS and CDR2 is YYNGEE. Between the trimmed V and J ends, which lost 4 bases and 0 bases, there was a span of 20 bases. This chain's CDR3 is CASSSQKGPADSYEQYF. In DNA, the CDR3 is TGTGCCAGCAGCTCACAGAAGGGCCCAGCCGACTCCTACGAGCAGTACTTC. The full variable domain, rest sourced from reference TRBV9 and TRBJ2-7, is DSGVTQTPKHLITATGQRVTLRCSPRSGDLSVYWYQQSLDQGLQFLIQYYNGEERAKGNILERFSAQQFPDLHSELNLSSLELGDSALYFCASSSQKGPADSYEQYFGPGTRLTVT.

The genes are TRBV9 and TRBJ2-1; 8 nucleotides agree with TRBD1. Germline CDR1 and CDR2: SGDLS and YYNGEE. This CDR3 has 16 residues. J lost 3 bases, V lost 3 bases, and 8 bases had no gene match. The CDR3 region is CASSGRQGNGYNEQFF. CDR3 coding DNA: TGTGCCAGCAGCGGCCGACAGGGGAACGGCTACAATGAGCAGTTCTTC.

This chain connects TRBV28 to TRBJ2-7; 13 bases match TRBD2. Germline V gives CDR1 MDHEN, CDR2 SYDVKM. Trimming removed 7 bases from V and 3 bases from J; junction bases left unmatched: 9. The CDR3 totals 16 residues. The CDR3 DNA reads TGTGCCAGCAACCCATCCGGGACTAGCGGGATCTACGAGCAGTACTTC. It translates to CASNPSGTSGIYEQYF.

The chain combines TRBV10-3 with TRBJ2-5; 9 bases line up with TRBD2. CDR3 size: 14 residues. CDR1 and CDR2 from the germline V gene are ENHRY and SYGVKD. With V trimmed by 8 bases and J by 5 bases, 9 bases remained unmatched. The CDR3 nucleotides read TGTGCCATCTCCCTGGGACTAGCTGCGGAGACCCAGTACTTC. Translated, it gives CAISLGLAAETQYF.

This sequence joins TRBV6-5 and TRBJ2-5; D may correspond to TRBD1 or TRBD2 (5 bases each). The CDR3 consists of 14 residues. The V end was cut by 5 bases, the J end by 6 bases, with 16 bases between. Germline-derived CDR1 and CDR2 are MNHEY and SVGAGI. The CDR3 loop reads CASSRGPRGQTQYF. CDR3 DNA: TGTGCCAGCAGTCGGGGCCCCCGCGGGCAGACCCAGTACTTC.

The V and J genes are TRBV28 and TRBJ1-5; a possible D gene is TRBD1 (6 bases). CDR1 is MDHEN, CDR2 SYDVKM, per germline. The germline V and J ends were trimmed by 3 bases and 4 bases, with 13 bases remaining between them. CDR3 size: 15 residues. The CDR3 region has the DNA TGTGCCAGCAGTTTCCCCCCAGGGGAGAATCAGCCCCAGCATTTT. It codes for CASSFPPGENQPQHF. Full variable domain (rest looked up from reference TRBV28 and TRBJ1-5): DVKVTQSSRYLVKRTGEKVFLECVQDMDHENMFWYRQDPGLGLRLIYFSYDVKMKEKGDIPEGYSVSREKKERFSLILESASTNQTSMYLCASSFPPGENQPQHFGDGTRLSIL.

The chain has TRBV5-1 and TRBJ1-1; possible D gene TRBD1, 5 bases. The germline gives CDR1 SGHRS, CDR2 YFSETQ. Trimming cost V 4 bases and J 4 bases, with 14 bases left between them. The CDR3 sequence is 14 residues long. Here the CDR3 DNA reads TGCGCCAGCAGCCCCATCGCGGGGGTCACTGAAGCTTTCTTT. Protein sequence: CASSPIAGVTEAFF. Supplemented by reference TRBV5-1 and TRBJ1-1, the full variable domain reads KAGVTQTPRYLIKTRGQQVTLSCSPISGHRSVSWYQQTPGQGLQFLFEYFSETQRNKGNFPGRFSGRQFSNSRSEMNVSTLELGDSALYLCASSPIAGVTEAFFGQGTRLTVV.

This rearrangement joins TRBV2 to TRBJ1-1; 10 bases fit TRBD1. Germline V gene sequence: CDR1 SNHLY, CDR2 FYNNEI. The CDR3 sequence is 14 residues long. V lost 6 bases, J lost 11 bases, and 12 bases stayed unmatched. The CDR3: CASSLGQGGVRAFF. The CDR3, as DNA: TGTGCCAGCAGCCTCGGACAGGGGGGCGTAAGGGCTTTCTTT. The whole variable domain, filled in from reference TRBV2 and TRBJ1-1, reads EPEVTQTPSHQVTQMGQEVILRCVPISNHLYFYWYRQILGQKVEFLVSFYNNEISEKSEIFDDQFSVERPDGSNFTLKIRSTKLEDSAMYFCASSLGQGGVRAFFGQGTRLTVV.

The V call is TRBV5-6, the J call TRBJ1-2; 7 positions match TRBD1. This CDR3 is built from 15 residues. Germline assignment: CDR1 SGHDT and CDR2 YYEEEE. Germline trimming cut 3 bases from V and 7 bases from J; bases unmatched to any gene: 12. CDR3 in amino acids: CASSSGTEGDGGYTF. CDR3 coding DNA: TGTGCCAGCAGCTCAGGGACAGAAGGGGACGGTGGCTACACCTTC.

This clone was seen only once. The DNA of the CDR3 is TGTGCCAGCAGTTTAGCCGGGACAGGGGGCACAGATACGCAGTATTTT. It specifies CASSLAGTGGTDTQYF. The V gene is TRBV6-5, the J gene TRBJ2-3; 10 positions match TRBD1. J was trimmed by 1 base and V by 4 bases; bases with no gene match: 5. This CDR3 has 16 residues. Germline V gene sequence: CDR1 MNHEY, CDR2 SVGAGI.

This clone was counted only a few times. The chain links TRBV9 to TRBJ1-1; weak D call: TRBD1 (5 bases). The germline V and J ends were trimmed by 0 bases and 1 base, with 7 bases remaining between them. This CDR3 spans 14 amino acids. Germline V gene data show CDR1 as SGDLS and CDR2 as YYNGEE. The CDR3 bases are TGTGCCAGCAGCGTAGCTGGGGGGAACACTGAAGCTTTCTTT. Translated: CASSVAGGNTEAFF. The full variable domain, with the rest looked up from reference TRBV9 and TRBJ1-1, is DSGVTQTPKHLITATGQRVTLRCSPRSGDLSVYWYQQSLDQGLQFLIQYYNGEERAKGNILERFSAQQFPDLHSELNLSSLELGDSALYFCASSVAGGNTEAFFGQGTRLTVV.

This chain joins TRBV5-1 and TRBJ2-1; D not certain. The CDR3 spans 12 residues. V gave up 0 bases and J gave up 8 bases, with 6 bases separating them. In germline, CDR1 is SGHRS, CDR2 YFSETQ. The CDR3 loop is CASSLVGDEQFF. The CDR3 DNA follows: TGCGCCAGCAGCTTGGTAGGTGATGAGCAGTTCTTC.

In nucleotides, the CDR3 is TGCGCCAGCAGCTTCATAGGTGATGAGCAGTTCTTC. This sequence encodes CASSFIGDEQFF. V is TRBV5-1 and J is TRBJ2-1; D is uncertain. V was trimmed by 2 bases and J by 8 bases, leaving 8 bases between them. The CDR3 runs to 12 residues. Germline V gene lookup returns CDR1 SGHRS and CDR2 YFSETQ.